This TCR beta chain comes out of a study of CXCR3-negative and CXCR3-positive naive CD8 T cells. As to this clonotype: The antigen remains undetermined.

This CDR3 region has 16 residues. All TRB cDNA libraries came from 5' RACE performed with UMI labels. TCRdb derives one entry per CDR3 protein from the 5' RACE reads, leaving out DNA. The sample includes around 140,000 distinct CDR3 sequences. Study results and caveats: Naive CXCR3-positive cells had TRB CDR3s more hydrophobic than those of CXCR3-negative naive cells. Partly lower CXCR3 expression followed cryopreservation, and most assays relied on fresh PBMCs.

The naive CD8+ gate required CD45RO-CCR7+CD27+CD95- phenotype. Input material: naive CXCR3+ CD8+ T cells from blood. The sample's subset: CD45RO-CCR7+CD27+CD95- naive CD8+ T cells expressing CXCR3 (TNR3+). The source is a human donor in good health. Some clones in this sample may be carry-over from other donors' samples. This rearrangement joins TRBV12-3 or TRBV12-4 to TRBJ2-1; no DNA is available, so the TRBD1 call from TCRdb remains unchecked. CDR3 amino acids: CASSLGGRGDYNEQFF.